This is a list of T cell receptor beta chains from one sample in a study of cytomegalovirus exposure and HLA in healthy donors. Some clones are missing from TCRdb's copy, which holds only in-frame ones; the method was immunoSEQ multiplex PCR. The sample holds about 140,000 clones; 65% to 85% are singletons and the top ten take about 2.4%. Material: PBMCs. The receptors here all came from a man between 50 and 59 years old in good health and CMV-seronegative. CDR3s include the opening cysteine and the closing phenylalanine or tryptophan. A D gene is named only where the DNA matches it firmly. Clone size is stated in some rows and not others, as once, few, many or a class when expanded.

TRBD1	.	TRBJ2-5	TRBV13	CASSWSHRGKQETQYF	TGTGCCAGCAGCTGGTCGCACAGGGGCAAGCAAGAGACCCAGTACTTC
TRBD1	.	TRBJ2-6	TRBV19	CASRGRGLSGANVLTF	TGTGCCAGTAGGGGCAGGGGGCTAAGTGGGGCCAACGTCCTGACTTTC
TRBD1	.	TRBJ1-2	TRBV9	CASSVGGPGTVNYGYTF	TGTGCCAGCAGCGTAGGTGGGCCCGGGACAGTAAACTATGGCTACACCTTC
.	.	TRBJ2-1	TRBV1	CTSSHGQGGCYNEQFF	TGCACCAGCAGCCACGGACAGGGGGGCTGCTACAATGAGCAGTTCTTC
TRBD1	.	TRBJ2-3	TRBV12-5	CASAATGGLDTQYF	TGTGCTAGTGCCGCGACAGGGGGTCTAGATACGCAGTATTTT
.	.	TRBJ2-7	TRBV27	CASTPMPRAGAVEQYF	TGTGCCAGCACTCCAATGCCGAGGGCAGGGGCGGTCGAGCAGTACTTC
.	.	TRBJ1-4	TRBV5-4	CASSLGGVGGRGEKLFF	TGTGCCAGCAGCTTGGGAGGAGTCGGGGGGCGGGGTGAAAAACTGTTTTTT
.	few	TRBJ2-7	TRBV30	CACMYRASSYEQYF	TGTGCCTGCATGTACAGGGCTTCGTCCTACGAGCAGTACTTC
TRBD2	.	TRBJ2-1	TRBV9	CASSPRGGGGTSYNEQFF	TGTGCCAGCAGCCCGAGAGGTGGGGGGGGGACCTCCTACAATGAGCAGTTCTTC
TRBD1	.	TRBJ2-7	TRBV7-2	CASSFRQGFYEQYF	TGTGCCAGCAGCTTCCGACAGGGGTTCTACGAGCAGTACTTC
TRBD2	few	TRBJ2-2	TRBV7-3	CASSLGSGLAVTGELFF	TGTGCCAGCAGCTTAGGTTCGGGACTAGCGGTCACCGGGGAGCTGTTTTTT
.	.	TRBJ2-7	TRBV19	CASSAPGYYEQYF	TGTGCCAGTAGCGCCCCGGGGTACTACGAGCAGTACTTC
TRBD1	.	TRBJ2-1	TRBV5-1	CASSLFSGQGSNEQFF	TGCGCCAGCAGCTTGTTTTCGGGACAGGGAAGCAATGAGCAGTTCTTC
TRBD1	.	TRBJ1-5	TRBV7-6	CASSLDRGAGQPQHF	TGTGCCAGCAGCTTAGACAGGGGGGCCGGTCAGCCCCAGCATTTT
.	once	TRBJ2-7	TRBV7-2	CASSSGTALFEQYF	TGTGCCAGCAGTTCCGGGACTGCCTTATTTGAGCAGTACTTC
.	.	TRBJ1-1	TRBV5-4	CASSPRTGMNTEAFF	TGTGCCAGCAGCCCCAGGACGGGGATGAACACTGAAGCTTTCTTT
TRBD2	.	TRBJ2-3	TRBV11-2	CASSGLAGAGDTQYF	TGTGCCAGCAGCGGACTAGCGGGAGCCGGAGATACGCAGTATTTT
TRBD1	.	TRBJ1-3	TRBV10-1	CASSDQRDSLVSGNTIYF	TGCGCCAGCAGTGACCAACGGGACAGCCTCGTCTCTGGAAACACCATATATTTT
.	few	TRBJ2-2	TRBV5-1	CASSLSRATNGELFF	TGCGCCAGCAGCTTGAGCAGGGCCACTAACGGGGAGCTGTTTTTT
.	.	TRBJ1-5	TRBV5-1	CASSEGQNSNQPQHF	TGCGCCAGCAGCGAAGGACAGAATAGCAATCAGCCCCAGCATTTT
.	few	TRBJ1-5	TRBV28	CASSPGGPGGGQPQHF	TGTGCCAGCAGTCCCGGCGGTCCGGGGGGTGGTCAGCCCCAGCATTTT
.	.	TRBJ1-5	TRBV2	CATTLDGRGPQHF	TGTGCCACTACCCTAGACGGTCGTGGGCCCCAGCATTTT
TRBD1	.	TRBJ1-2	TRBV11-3	CASSRGQGATYGYTF	TGTGCCAGCAGCCGGGGACAGGGGGCTACCTATGGCTACACCTTC
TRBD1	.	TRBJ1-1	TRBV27	CASSQTGGWTEAFF	TGTGCCAGCAGCCAGACAGGGGGCTGGACTGAAGCTTTCTTT
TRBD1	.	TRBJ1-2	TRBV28	CASSRAGGLTYGYTF	TGTGCCAGCAGTCGCGCAGGGGGTCTTACCTATGGCTACACCTTC
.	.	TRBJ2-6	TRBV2	CASRASGANVLTF	TGTGCCAGCAGGGCCTCTGGGGCCAACGTCCTGACTTTC
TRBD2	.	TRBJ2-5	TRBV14	CASSQDPSGGYRETQYF	TGTGCCAGCAGCCAAGATCCTAGCGGGGGTTATAGAGAGACCCAGTACTTC
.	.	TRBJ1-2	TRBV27	CASSFTGLGRGEDYTF	TGTGCCAGCAGTTTTACGGGACTGGGACGCGGGGAGGACTACACCTTC
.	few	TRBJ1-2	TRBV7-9	CASSPSGGGVGYGYTF	TGTGCCAGCAGCCCTTCAGGTGGGGGCGTTGGCTATGGCTACACCTTC
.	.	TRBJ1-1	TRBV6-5	CASTDVRGTGTEAFF	TGTGCCAGCACCGATGTAAGGGGGACCGGCACTGAAGCTTTCTTT
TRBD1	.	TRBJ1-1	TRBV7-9	CASSFGQGGGRDTEAFF	TGTGCCAGCAGCTTCGGACAGGGGGGAGGTCGTGACACTGAAGCTTTCTTT
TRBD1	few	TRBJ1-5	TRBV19	CASTVDRGNQPQHF	TGTGCCAGTACCGTTGACAGGGGAAATCAGCCCCAGCATTTT
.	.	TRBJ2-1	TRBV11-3	CASSLDRYNEQFF	TGTGCCAGCAGCTTGGACAGATACAATGAGCAGTTCTTC
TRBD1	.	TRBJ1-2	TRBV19	CASSPDRVGNYGYTF	TGTGCCAGTAGCCCCGACAGGGTGGGTAACTATGGCTACACCTTC
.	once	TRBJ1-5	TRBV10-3	CAIRDTGSQPQHF	TGTGCCATCAGGGATACAGGGAGTCAGCCCCAGCATTTT
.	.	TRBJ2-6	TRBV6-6	CASTAGGSGANVLTF	TGTGCCAGCACAGCCGGGGGCTCTGGGGCCAACGTCCTGACTTTC
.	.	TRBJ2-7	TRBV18	CASSPPIIIGGLRAYEQYF	TGTGCCAGCTCACCACCGATTATAATCGGGGGTCTCAGAGCCTACGAGCAGTACTTC
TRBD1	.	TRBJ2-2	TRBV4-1	CASSQGDRETGELFF	TGCGCCAGCAGCCAGGGGGACAGGGAGACCGGGGAGCTGTTTTTT
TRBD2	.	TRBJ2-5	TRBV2	CASSETSGVETQYF	TGTGCCAGCAGTGAAACTAGCGGGGTGGAGACCCAGTACTTC
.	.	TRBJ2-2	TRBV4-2	CASSQLQGLANTGELFF	TGTGCCAGCAGCCAGCTCCAGGGCCTTGCGAACACCGGGGAGCTGTTTTTT
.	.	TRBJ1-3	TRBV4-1	CASSGAGEGNTIYF	TGCGCCAGCAGCGGAGCAGGGGAAGGAAACACTATATATTTT
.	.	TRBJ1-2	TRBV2	CASSGGLNYGYTF	TGTGCCAGCAGTGGGGGGCTTAACTATGGCTACACCTTC
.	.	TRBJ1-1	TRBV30	CASGRGGVNTEAFF	TGTGCCTCCGGTCGCGGGGGCGTGAACACTGAAGCTTTCTTT
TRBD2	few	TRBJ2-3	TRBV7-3	CASSPGLAGADTQYF	TGTGCCAGCAGCCCGGGACTAGCGGGAGCAGATACGCAGTATTTT
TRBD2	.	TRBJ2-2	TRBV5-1	CASSWTSGGGAGELFF	TGCGCCAGCAGCTGGACTAGCGGGGGAGGAGCCGGGGAGCTGTTTTTT
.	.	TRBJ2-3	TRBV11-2	CASSFKGVTDTQYF	TGTGCCAGCAGCTTCAAAGGGGTCACAGATACGCAGTATTTT